This T cell receptor (beta chain) appears in the sequencing data of a study of T-cell memory formation after mild COVID-19. Study-level background: Largely, the TCR clusters proved donor specific.

Study conclusions and caveats: Certain responding clones were present in pre-infection memory, suggesting participation of cross-reactive memory. In second-wave clones peaking day 37, SARS-CoV-2 specificity remained unconfirmed.

Germline-derived CDR1 and CDR2 are MNHEY and SMNVEV (reference sequence). The CDR3 extends over 12 amino acids. Deletions cut 5 bases from V and 7 bases from J, with 6 bases between. About this clonotype itself: The antigen is unknown.

TCRdb itself ran the 5' RACE reads through MiXCR, one entry per CDR3 protein. The data contain 410,000 or so distinct CDR3 sequences, about 22% of them singletons. V is TRBV27 and J is TRBJ1-6; D remains unclear. The sequenced material came from PBMCs or a T cell subset sorted from them (not recorded which). This clonotype originated in an adult woman who had mild COVID-19 (a few samples of this study predate the infection). Cell type and time point are not known. CDR3 sequence (DNA): TGTGCCAGCAGTCGCCCCAATTCACCCCTCCACTTT. This sequence encodes CASSRPNSPLHF.